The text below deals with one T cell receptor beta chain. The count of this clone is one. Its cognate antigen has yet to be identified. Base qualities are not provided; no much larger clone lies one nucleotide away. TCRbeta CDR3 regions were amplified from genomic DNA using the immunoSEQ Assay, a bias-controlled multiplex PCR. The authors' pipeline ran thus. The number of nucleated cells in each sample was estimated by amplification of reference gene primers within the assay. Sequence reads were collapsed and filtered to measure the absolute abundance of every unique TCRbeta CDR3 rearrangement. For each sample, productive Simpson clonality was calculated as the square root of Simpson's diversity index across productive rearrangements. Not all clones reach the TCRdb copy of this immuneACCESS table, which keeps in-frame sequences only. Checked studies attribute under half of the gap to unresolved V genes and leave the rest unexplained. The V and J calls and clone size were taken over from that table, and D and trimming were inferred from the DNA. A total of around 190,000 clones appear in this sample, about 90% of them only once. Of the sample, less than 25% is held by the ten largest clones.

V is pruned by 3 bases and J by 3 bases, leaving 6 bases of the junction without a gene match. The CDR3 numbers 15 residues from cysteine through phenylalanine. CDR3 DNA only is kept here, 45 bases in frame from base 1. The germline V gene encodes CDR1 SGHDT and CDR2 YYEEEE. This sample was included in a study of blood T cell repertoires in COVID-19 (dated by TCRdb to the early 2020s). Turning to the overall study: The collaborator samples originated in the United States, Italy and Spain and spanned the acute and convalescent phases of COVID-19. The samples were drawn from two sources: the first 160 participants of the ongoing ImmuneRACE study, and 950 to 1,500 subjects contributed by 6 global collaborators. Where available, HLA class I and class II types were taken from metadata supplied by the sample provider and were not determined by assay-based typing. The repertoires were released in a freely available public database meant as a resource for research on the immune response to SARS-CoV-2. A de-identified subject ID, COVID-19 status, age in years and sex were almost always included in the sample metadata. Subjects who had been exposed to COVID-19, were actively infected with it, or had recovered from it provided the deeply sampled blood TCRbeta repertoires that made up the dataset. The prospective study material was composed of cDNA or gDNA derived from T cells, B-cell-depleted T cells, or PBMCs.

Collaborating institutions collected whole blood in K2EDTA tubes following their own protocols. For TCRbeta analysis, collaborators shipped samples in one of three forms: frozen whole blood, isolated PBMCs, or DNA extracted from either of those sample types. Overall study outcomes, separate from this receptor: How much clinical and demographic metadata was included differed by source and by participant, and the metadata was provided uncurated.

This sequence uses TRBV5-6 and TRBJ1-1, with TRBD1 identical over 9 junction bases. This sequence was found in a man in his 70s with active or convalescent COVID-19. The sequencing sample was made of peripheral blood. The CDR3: CASSWGTGSYTEAFF. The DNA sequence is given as TGTGCCAGCAGCTGGGGGACAGGGAGCTACACTGAAGCTTTCTTT.